The clone carrying this TCR beta chain was observed a few times. Its antigen is not identified. The data originate from a study of T cells after yellow fever vaccination. In germline, CDR1 is GTSNPN, CDR2 SVGIG (reference sequence). This CDR3 contains 14 residues. V was shortened by 2 bases and J by 2 bases, with 10 bases between the two germline ends. The study, taken as a whole, reports: Only a minor proportion of clonotypes was detected across both CD4 and CD8 compartments. High-abundance clonotypes from the bulk population could contaminate FACS-sorted repertoires.

Synthesis of TCR cDNA relied on 5'RACE template switching, which attached a universal primer site and UMIs. One entry per CDR3 protein, called by TCRdb with MiXCR from the 5' RACE reads. The table lists roughly 340,000 distinct CDR3 sequences, roughly 4% of them singletons. Sequencing was performed on PBMCs, taken 5 days after the yellow fever booster vaccination. This sequence joins TRBV30 and TRBJ2-1; D uncertain. The source of this sequence is a man aged 18 to 30 who received the YFV17D yellow fever vaccine. The CDR3 protein is CAWSSGYAYNEQFF. CDR3 in DNA: TGTGCCTGGAGTTCGGGTTATGCCTACAATGAGCAGTTCTTC.